These 22 T cell receptor beta chains came from one sample sequenced in a study of T cell repertoires in cytomegalovirus infection. TCRdb itself ran the reads through MiXCR, one entry per CDR3 protein. The data show around 78,000 distinct CDR3 sequences, with approximately 42% seen just once and just over 90% held by the top ten. The antigens of these receptors remain unknown. Sample: CD8+ T cells from cultured PBMCs, taken from culture after CMV antigen stimulation. These receptors all come from a human donor in good health (CMV status not recorded). Some clones in this sample may be carry-over from other donors' samples.

For this clonotype: Sequence at one end of the junction differs from germline and may be a read error. The rearrangement uses TRBV11-2 and TRBJ1-1, with TRBD1 as a possible D gene (5 bases). The CDR3 runs to 17 residues. CDR1 and CDR2 from the germline V gene are SGHAT and FQNNGV. CDR3 nucleotides: TGTGCCAACAGCTTATTGCCGGACACGGGGCAAAACACTGAAGCTTTCTTT. Translated: CANSLLPDTGQNTEAFF.

The V gene is TRBV7-2, the J gene TRBJ2-1; D perhaps matches TRBD1 (5 bases). Germline CDR1 reads SGHTA; CDR2 reads FQGNSA. V lost 6 bases and J lost 5, with 5 bases in between. This CDR3 is built from 11 residues. The CDR3 region is CASRTDNEQFF. The CDR3 DNA reads TGTGCCAGCAGGACAGACAATGAGCAGTTCTTC.

The chain links TRBV4-1 to TRBJ1-5; the D is unclear. The ends were cut back, 1 base at V and 7 bases at J, with 14 bases in the middle. Germline lookup yields CDR1 MGHRA and CDR2 YSYEKL. The CDR3 has 15 amino acids. CDR3 sequence (DNA): TGCGCCAGCAGCCAAGTGGTAGAGGCTGCCCAGCCCCAGCATTTT. Translating it yields CASSQVVEAAQPQHF.

The CDR3 region is CASSDLTDSQGANVLTF. DNA for the CDR3: TGTGCCAGCAGTGACCTGACTGACTCTCAAGGGGCCAACGTCCTGACTTTC. The chain couples TRBV12-3 or TRBV12-4 to TRBJ2-6; D remains unclear. The length of the CDR3 is 17 residues. V was cut by 5 bases and J by 4 bases, with 18 bases left in between.

This clonotype was seen a few times. The genes are TRBV7-2 and TRBJ2-5, with D perhaps TRBD2 (6 bases). Germline values: CDR1 SGHTA, CDR2 FQGNSA. The CDR3 contains 15 residues. Trimming removed 5 bases at V and 4 bases at J, with 17 bases between. The CDR3 region has the DNA TGTGCCAGCAGCCTGGGACCGGGGGAAGGAGAGACCCAGTACTTC. This encodes CASSLGPGEGETQYF.

The chain joins TRBV15 to TRBJ2-3, with D perhaps matching TRBD2 (5 bases). Germline CDR1 and CDR2: LNHNV and YYDKDF (reference sequence). CDR3 size: 14 residues. V was clipped by 5 bases and J by 5 bases, with 14 bases between them. The CDR3 sequence: CATSVRAEVDTQYF. DNA for the CDR3: TGTGCCACCAGCGTTCGCGCGGAGGTAGATACGCAGTATTTT.

This clonotype appeared a few times. The chain uses TRBV19 and TRBJ2-7, with D possibly TRBD1 on 6 matching bases. V was shortened by 3 bases and J by 2 bases, with 11 bases between the two germline ends. The CDR3 runs to 14 residues. Germline loops: CDR1 LNHDA, CDR2 SQIVND (reference sequence). For the CDR3, the DNA is TGTGCCAGTAGTATCGAAACAGGGACCTACGAGCAGTACTTC. Protein: CASSIETGTYEQYF.

The J gene is TRBJ2-1, the V gene TRBV7-9, with no clear D. The CDR3 extends over 11 amino acids. Germline V gives CDR1 SEHNR, CDR2 FQNEAQ (reference sequence). The germline V and J ends were trimmed by 5 bases and 10 bases, with 9 bases remaining between them. This chain's CDR3 is CASSHKREQFF. The DNA for the CDR3 is TGTGCCAGCAGCCATAAACGGGAGCAGTTCTTC.

J is TRBJ2-2 and V is TRBV27, with 9 bases lining up with TRBD1. Germline values: CDR1 MNHEY, CDR2 SMNVEV (reference sequence). CDR3 length: 19 residues. The J segment lost 1 base and the V segment lost 3 bases, leaving 12 bases of the junction unmatched. The CDR3 region has the DNA TGTGCCAGCAGTTTGGGACAGGGTCAACCCTGGGGGAACACCGGGGAGCTGTTTTTT. Protein product: CASSLGQGQPWGNTGELFF.

V is TRBV7-9 and J is TRBJ1-1; D is possibly TRBD1 (6 bases). This CDR3 is 21 amino acids long. Per germline, CDR1 SEHNR and CDR2 FQNEAQ (reference sequence). V lost 6 bases to trimming and J lost 2 bases, with 34 bases between them. The CDR3: CASSSLGGGVAGAHPNTEAFF. The CDR3 DNA reads TGTGCCAGCAGTTCCTTAGGGGGTGGAGTAGCGGGGGCGCACCCAAACACTGAAGCTTTCTTT.

This clonotype was counted many times. V is TRBV7-2 and J is TRBJ2-7, with D unresolved. CDR3 size: 15 residues. The germline gives CDR1 SGHTA, CDR2 FQGNSA. V lost 4 bases to trimming and J lost 0 bases, with 13 bases between them. CDR3 coding DNA: TGTGCCAGCAGCTCCGGACCGCCAAGCTCCTACGAGCAGTACTTC. Translated: CASSSGPPSSYEQYF.

The rearrangement joins TRBV6-2 or TRBV6-3 to TRBJ1-2; D uncertain. The germline V gene has CDR1 MNHEY and CDR2 SVGEGT. V lost 1 base, J lost 0 bases, and 12 bases lay in between. CDR3 size: 16 residues. The CDR3 DNA reads TGTGCCAGCAGTTACTGGGCAGCCGAAGCTAACTATGGCTACACCTTC. Amino acids: CASSYWAAEANYGYTF.

The chain joins TRBV27 to TRBJ2-3; D uncertain. Germline V gives CDR1 MNHEY, CDR2 SMNVEV (reference sequence). This CDR3 spans 15 amino acids. The germline V and J ends were trimmed by 3 bases and 2 bases, with 12 bases remaining between them. This CDR3 reads CASSLSWGNTDTQYF. The DNA of the CDR3 is TGTGCCAGCAGTTTGAGTTGGGGAAACACAGATACGCAGTATTTT.

J is TRBJ2-2 and V is TRBV9; 8 bases match TRBD1. V was clipped by 8 bases and J by 6 bases; unmatched bases: 9. Germline lookup yields CDR1 SGDLS and CDR2 YYNGEE. There are 14 residues in the CDR3. In DNA form, the CDR3 reads TGTGCCAGTCAGGACAGGGAAAGATCCGGGGAGCTGTTTTTT. Amino acid sequence: CASQDRERSGELFF. Full variable domain (rest looked up from reference TRBV9 and TRBJ2-2): DSGVTQTPKHLITATGQRVTLRCSPRSGDLSVYWYQQSLDQGLQFLIQYYNGEERAKGNILERFSAQQFPDLHSELNLSSLELGDSALYFCASQDRERSGELFFGEGSRLTVL.

The genes are TRBV27 and TRBJ2-7; TRBD1 might be the D (5 bases). The CDR3 spans 14 residues. Per germline, CDR1 MNHEY and CDR2 SMNVEV (reference sequence). Trimming removed 3 bases at V and 2 bases at J, with 11 bases between. The DNA of the CDR3 is TGTGCCAGCAGTTTCATAGACAGTCCCTACGAGCAGTACTTC. This gives the protein CASSFIDSPYEQYF.

V gene TRBV7-2 combines with J gene TRBJ2-1; no clear D. The CDR3 is 11 amino acids. V lost 3 bases, J lost 6 bases, and 3 bases lay in between. Germline lookup yields CDR1 SGHTA and CDR2 FQGNSA. The CDR3 DNA reads as TGTGCCAGCAGCTTCGTCAATGAGCAGTTCTTC. As protein: CASSFVNEQFF. Drawing the rest from reference TRBV7-2 and TRBJ2-1, the complete variable domain is GAGVSQSPSNKVTEKGKDVELRCDPISGHTALYWYRQSLGQGLEFLIYFQGNSAPDKSGLPSDRFSAERTGGSVSTLTIQRTQQEDSAVYLCASSFVNEQFFGPGTRLTVL.

This sequence joins TRBV7-9 and TRBJ2-5; D not certain. Germline V lookup: CDR1 SEHNR, CDR2 FQNEAQ (reference sequence). Between the trimmed V and J ends, which lost 2 bases and 5 bases, there was a span of 15 bases. The CDR3 extends over 15 amino acids. The CDR3 region has the DNA TGTGCCAGCAGCTTATCGTCCCACCCTGAGGAGACCCAGTACTTC. It encodes CASSLSSHPEETQYF.

The rearrangement joins TRBV28 to TRBJ2-7; D is unresolved. Germline values: CDR1 MDHEN, CDR2 SYDVKM. V lost 4 bases and J lost 6, with 10 bases in between. The CDR3 spans 12 residues. The DNA for the CDR3 is TGTGCCAGCAGTTCTATGACTTCCGAGCAGTACTTC. Translated, it gives CASSSMTSEQYF.

The table lists this clonotype with many counts. The chain joins TRBV27 to TRBJ1-1; the D gene is possibly TRBD1 (6 bases). This CDR3 contains 16 residues. Per the germline V gene, CDR1 is MNHEY and CDR2 is SMNVEV (reference sequence). V was cut by 0 bases and J by 11 bases, with 22 bases left in between. The CDR3 region has the DNA TGTGCCAGCAGTTTATCGAGGTTCGGAGCCCCGGGGGCGGCTTTCTTT. Translating gives CASSLSRFGAPGAAFF.

This clonotype was observed many times. This sequence joins TRBV4-2 and TRBJ1-4, with 8 bases aligning to TRBD1. This CDR3 spans 17 amino acids. After removal of 0 bases from V and 2 bases from J, the junction contained 5 bases not matched to a gene. CDR1 and CDR2 (germline): LGHNA, YNFKEQ. Here the CDR3 reads CASSQDPQGATNEKLFF. Here the CDR3 DNA reads TGTGCCAGCAGCCAAGATCCGCAGGGGGCTACTAATGAAAAACTGTTTTTT.

The chain uses TRBV4-1 and TRBJ1-5; D is uncertain. The length of the CDR3 is 14 residues. Germline CDR1 is MGHRA and CDR2 is YSYEKL. The ends were cut back, 3 bases at V and 2 bases at J, with 8 bases in the middle. CDR3 nucleotides: TGCGCCAGCAGCCACGCCCAGGGCAATCAGCCCCAGCATTTT. Amino acids: CASSHAQGNQPQHF.

The CDR3 region is CASSPTSWGGQFF. The CDR3 bases are TGTGCCAGCAGTCCCACCTCTTGGGGGGGGCAGTTCTTC. V is TRBV12-3 or TRBV12-4 and J is TRBJ2-1; 7 bases agree with TRBD2. The CDR3 is 13 amino acids. V trimming: 5 bases; J trimming: 12 bases; junction bases outside the gene matches: 10.